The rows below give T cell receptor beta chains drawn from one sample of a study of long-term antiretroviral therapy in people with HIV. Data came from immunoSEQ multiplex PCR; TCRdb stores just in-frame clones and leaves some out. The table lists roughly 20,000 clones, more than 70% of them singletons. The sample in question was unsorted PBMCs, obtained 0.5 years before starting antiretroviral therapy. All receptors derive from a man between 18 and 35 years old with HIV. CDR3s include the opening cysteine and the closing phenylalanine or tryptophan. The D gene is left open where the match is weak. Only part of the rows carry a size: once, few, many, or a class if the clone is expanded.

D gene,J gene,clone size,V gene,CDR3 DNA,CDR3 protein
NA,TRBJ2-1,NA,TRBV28,TGTGCCAGCAGTATACAGGGTAACTCATTCGCCTACAATGAGCAGTTCTTC,CASSIQGNSFAYNEQFF
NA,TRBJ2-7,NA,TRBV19,TGTGCCAGTAGTATAGCGTTTGGCTCTGGGGGCTCCTACGAGCAGTACTTC,CASSIAFGSGGSYEQYF
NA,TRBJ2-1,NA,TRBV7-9,TGTGCCAGCAGCTTAGGAGAGGGTACCAACAATGAGCAGTTCTTC,CASSLGEGTNNEQFF
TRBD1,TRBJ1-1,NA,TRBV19,TGTGCCAGTTTCCCGGGACAGGGGGCTTTAAGCACTGAAGCTTTCTTT,CASFPGQGALSTEAFF
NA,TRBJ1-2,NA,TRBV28,TGTGCCAGCAGTAACTATGGCTACACCTTC,CASSNYGYTF
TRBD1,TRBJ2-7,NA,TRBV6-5,TGTGCCAGCAGTTACTCGACCGGGACAGAGACCTACGAGCAGTACTTC,CASSYSTGTETYEQYF
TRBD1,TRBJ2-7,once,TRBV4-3,TGCGCCAGCAGCCAAGATCTGGCAGGGGGCTGGAACGAGCAGTACTTC,CASSQDLAGGWNEQYF
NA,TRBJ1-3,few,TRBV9,TGTGCCAGCAGCCCAGGTGAGGATTCTGGAAACACCATATATTTT,CASSPGEDSGNTIYF
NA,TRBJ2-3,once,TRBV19,TGTGCCAGTAGTCCTAATCCGGCCCCTAGCGCAGATACGCAGTATTTT,CASSPNPAPSADTQYF
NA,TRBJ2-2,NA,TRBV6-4,TGTGCCAGCAGTGACCGGTCCACCGGGGAGCTGTTTTTT,CASSDRSTGELFF
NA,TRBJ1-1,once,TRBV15,TGTGCCACCAGCAGAGGTACGCGGAACACTGAAGCTTTCTTT,CATSRGTRNTEAFF
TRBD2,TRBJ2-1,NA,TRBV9,TGTGCCAGCAGCCCCCCCGCGGGGGACTCTTACAATGAGCAGTTCTTC,CASSPPAGDSYNEQFF
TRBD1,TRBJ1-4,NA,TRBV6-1,TGTGCCAGCAGTGACCTTGGGACAGGGTCACGGGAAAAACTGTTTTTT,CASSDLGTGSREKLFF
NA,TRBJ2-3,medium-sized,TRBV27,TGTGCCAGCAGTCCAAACGTGGGGACAGATACGCAGTATTTT,CASSPNVGTDTQYF
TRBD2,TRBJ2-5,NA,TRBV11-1,TGTGCCAGCAGCTTAGCTGGGAGACGGGAGGTGGAGACCCAGTACTTC,CASSLAGRREVETQYF
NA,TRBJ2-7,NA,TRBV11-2,TGTGCCAGCAGCTTATATCCGGGGGGGCAGGGGGGATTCGAGCAGTACTTC,CASSLYPGGQGGFEQYF
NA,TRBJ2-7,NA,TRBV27,TGTGCCAGCGTATGGGCGGGCGAGCAGTACTTC,CASVWAGEQYF
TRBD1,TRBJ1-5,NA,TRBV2,TGTGCCAGCAGTGACGTAGGGACAGGGGTTCAGCCCCAGCATTTT,CASSDVGTGVQPQHF
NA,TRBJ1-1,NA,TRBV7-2,TGTGCCAGCAGCTTAACCCCCTTTAGACAGATTGACACTGAAGCTTTCTTT,CASSLTPFRQIDTEAFF
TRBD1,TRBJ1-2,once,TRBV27,TGTGCCAGCAGTTTTTCCGGGACAGTATATGGCTACACCTTC,CASSFSGTVYGYTF
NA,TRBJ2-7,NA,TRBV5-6,TGTGCCAGCAGCTTGGGGCAGAGCTCCTACGAGCAGTACTTC,CASSLGQSSYEQYF
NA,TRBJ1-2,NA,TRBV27,TGTGCCAGCAGTTTATCTGGACCGAACTATGGCTACACCTTC,CASSLSGPNYGYTF
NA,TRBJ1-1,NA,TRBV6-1,TGTGCCAGCAGGAAGGATGACGGGGAAGGCACTGAAGCTTTCTTT,CASRKDDGEGTEAFF
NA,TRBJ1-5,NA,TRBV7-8,TGTGCCAGCAGCTTAGGTAGGAAGGCCCCCAATCAGCCCCAGCATTTT,CASSLGRKAPNQPQHF
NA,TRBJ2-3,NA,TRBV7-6,TGTGCCAGCAGCCAATCCCCCGGGACAGATACGCAGTATTTT,CASSQSPGTDTQYF
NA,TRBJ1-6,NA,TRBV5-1,TGCGCCAGCAGCTTGGCTATAAATTCACCCCTCCACTTT,CASSLAINSPLHF
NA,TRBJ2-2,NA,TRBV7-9,TGTGCCAGCAGAGGGCTCGGAGACCTTACCGGGGAGCTGTTTTTT,CASRGLGDLTGELFF
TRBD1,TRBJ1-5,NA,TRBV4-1,TGCGCCAGCAGCCAAGGGGCGGACAGGGCCAGTAGCCCCCAGCATTTT,CASSQGADRASSPQHF
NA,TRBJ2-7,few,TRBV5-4,TGTGCCAGCAGCCCCGGACTAAAGTACGAGCAGTACTTC,CASSPGLKYEQYF
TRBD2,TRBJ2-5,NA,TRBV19,TGTGCCAGCAATGGGGGGGGAGGGAGCGAGACCCAGTACTTC,CASNGGGGSETQYF
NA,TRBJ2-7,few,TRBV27,TGTGCCAGCAGTTTATCAGGCGCGCGGGAGCAGTACTTC,CASSLSGAREQYF
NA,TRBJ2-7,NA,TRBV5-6,TGTGCCAGCAGCTTTGCCCCGGGCCCTCGGGACGAGCAGTACTTC,CASSFAPGPRDEQYF
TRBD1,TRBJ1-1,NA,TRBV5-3,TGTGCCAGAACCTCGACGAGGGGGCGACGGAACACTGAAGCTTTCTTT,CARTSTRGRRNTEAFF
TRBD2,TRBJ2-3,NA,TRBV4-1,TGCGCCAGCAGCCTGACTAGCGGGGGAGATACGCAGTATTTT,CASSLTSGGDTQYF
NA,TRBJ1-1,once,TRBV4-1,TGCGCCAGCAGCCAAGACTCTATAAGTGTGGGGGAGAACACTGAAGCTTTCTTT,CASSQDSISVGENTEAFF
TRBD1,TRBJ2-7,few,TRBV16,TGTGCCAGCAGCCAAGGGACAGGGGTTAGCGAGCAGTACTTC,CASSQGTGVSEQYF
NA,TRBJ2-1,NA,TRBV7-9,TGTGCCATCCGGCGGCTAGCGAACAATGAGCAGTTCTTC,CAIRRLANNEQFF
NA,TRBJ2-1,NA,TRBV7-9,TGTGCCAGCAGCTCCCCCTCGAGAGATGAGCAGTTCTTC,CASSSPSRDEQFF
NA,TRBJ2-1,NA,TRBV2,TGTGCCAGCAAAGACCACGTGACAGGTGAAAATTCGTCCGAGCAGTTCTTC,CASKDHVTGENSSEQFF
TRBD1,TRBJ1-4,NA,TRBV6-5,TGTGCCAGCAGCCTAGACAGGGTTGACGAAAAACTGTTTTTT,CASSLDRVDEKLFF
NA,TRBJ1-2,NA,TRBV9,TGTGCCAGCAGCATTAGGACGGCCGCTAACTATGGCTACACCTTC,CASSIRTAANYGYTF
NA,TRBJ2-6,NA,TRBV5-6,TGTGCCAGCAGCCCGACTTCGGGGGCCAACGTCCTGACTTTC,CASSPTSGANVLTF
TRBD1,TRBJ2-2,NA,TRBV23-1,TGCGCCAGCAGGCCGGGACAGGGGGCGCGCACCGGGGAGCTGTTTTTT,CASRPGQGARTGELFF
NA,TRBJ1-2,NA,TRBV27,TGTGCCAGCAGTTTGAGGGAGCCCAGGGGTTTGACCTTC,CASSLREPRGLTF
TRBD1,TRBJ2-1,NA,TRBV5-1,TGCGCCAGCAGCTTGCCCAACAGGGGCTCCTACAATGAGCAGTTCTTC,CASSLPNRGSYNEQFF